This TCR beta chain was retrieved from a study of T cell repertoires in cytomegalovirus infection. Looking at the study overall: CMV epitopes used comprised recently identified HLA-C-restricted ones and well-studied HLA-B-restricted ones. Through public TCR beta signatures, both CMV infection and matching HLA type were indicated.

CDR1 is MNHEY and CDR2 is SMNVEV in the germline V gene (reference sequence). CDR3 length: 18 amino acids. The V end lost 0 bases, the J end lost 0 bases, and 15 bases lay between the germline ends. Study observations and caveats: HLA-C-restricted CMV clonotypes gave the most frequent clonotype in two of eight donors. Cumulative frequency of public TCR beta families picked out carriers of CMV plus the relevant HLA.

TCRdb re-derived calls from the reads in MiXCR, one entry per CDR3 protein. The sample includes fewer than 30,000 distinct CDR3 sequences, around 20% seen only once; the top ten take 65% to 85%. With regard to this clonotype: Its target is not known.

The rearrangement uses TRBV27 and TRBJ2-1; no reliable D call. The TCR comes from a human donor in good health (CMV status not recorded). Some clones in this sample may be carry-over from other donors' samples. Sequencing was performed on CD8+ T cells from cultured PBMCs, taken from culture after CMV antigen stimulation. CDR3 residues: CASSLSGSLSRSYNEQFF. In DNA form, the CDR3 reads TGTGCCAGCAGTTTATCAGGGTCCTTGTCCCGCTCCTACAATGAGCAGTTCTTC.